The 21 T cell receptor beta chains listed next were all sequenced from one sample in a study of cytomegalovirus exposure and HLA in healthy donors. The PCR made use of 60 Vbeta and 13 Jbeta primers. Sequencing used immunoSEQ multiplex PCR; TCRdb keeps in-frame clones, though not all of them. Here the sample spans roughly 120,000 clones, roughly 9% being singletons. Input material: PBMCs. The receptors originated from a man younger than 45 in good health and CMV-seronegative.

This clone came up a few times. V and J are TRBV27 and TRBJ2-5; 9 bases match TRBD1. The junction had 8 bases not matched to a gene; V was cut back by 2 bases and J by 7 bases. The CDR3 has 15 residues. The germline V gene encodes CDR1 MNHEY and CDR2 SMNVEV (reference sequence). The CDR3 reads CASSLRDRAQGTQYF. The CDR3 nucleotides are TGTGCCAGCAGTTTAAGGGACAGGGCGCAGGGGACCCAGTACTTC.

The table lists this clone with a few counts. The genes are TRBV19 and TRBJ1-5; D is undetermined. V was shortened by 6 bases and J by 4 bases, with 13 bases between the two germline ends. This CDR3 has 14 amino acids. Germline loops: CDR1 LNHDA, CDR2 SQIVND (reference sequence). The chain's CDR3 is CASRWAEPNQPQHF. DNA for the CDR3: TGTGCCAGTAGGTGGGCAGAGCCTAATCAGCCCCAGCATTTT.

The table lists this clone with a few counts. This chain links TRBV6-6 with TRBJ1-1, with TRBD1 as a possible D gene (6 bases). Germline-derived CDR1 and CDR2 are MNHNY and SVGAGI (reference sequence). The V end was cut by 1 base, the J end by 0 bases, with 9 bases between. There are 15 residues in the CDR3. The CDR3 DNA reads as TGTGCCAGCAGTTACTTACAGGGAATGAACACTGAAGCTTTCTTT. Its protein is CASSYLQGMNTEAFF.

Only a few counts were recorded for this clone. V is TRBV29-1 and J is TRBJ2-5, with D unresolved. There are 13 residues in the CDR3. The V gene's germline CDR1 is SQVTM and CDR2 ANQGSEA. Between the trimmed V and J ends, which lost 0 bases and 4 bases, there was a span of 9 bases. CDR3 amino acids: CSVEDASGETQYF. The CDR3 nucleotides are TGCAGCGTTGAAGATGCGTCGGGAGAGACCCAGTACTTC.

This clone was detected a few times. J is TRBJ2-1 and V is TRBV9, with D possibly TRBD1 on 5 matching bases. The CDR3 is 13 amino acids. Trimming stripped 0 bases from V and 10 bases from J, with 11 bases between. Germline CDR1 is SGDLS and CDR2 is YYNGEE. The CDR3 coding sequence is TGTGCCAGCAGCGTAGAGGTGGGGCAAGAGCAGTTCTTC. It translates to CASSVEVGQEQFF.

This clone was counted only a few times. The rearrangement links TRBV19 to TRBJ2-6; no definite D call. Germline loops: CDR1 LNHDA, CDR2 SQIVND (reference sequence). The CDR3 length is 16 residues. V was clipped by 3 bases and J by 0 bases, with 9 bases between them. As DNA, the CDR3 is TGTGCCAGTAGTATCACAGAAAGCTCTGGGGCCAACGTCCTGACTTTC. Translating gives CASSITESSGANVLTF.

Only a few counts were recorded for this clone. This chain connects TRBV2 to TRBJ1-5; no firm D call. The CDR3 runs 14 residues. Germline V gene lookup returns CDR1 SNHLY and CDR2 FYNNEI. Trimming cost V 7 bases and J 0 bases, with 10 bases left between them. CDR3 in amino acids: CASNSVNSNQPQHF. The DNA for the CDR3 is TGTGCCAGCAATTCAGTAAATAGCAATCAGCCCCAGCATTTT. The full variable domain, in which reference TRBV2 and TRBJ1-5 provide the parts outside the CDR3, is EPEVTQTPSHQVTQMGQEVILRCVPISNHLYFYWYRQILGQKVEFLVSFYNNEISEKSEIFDDQFSVERPDGSNFTLKIRSTKLEDSAMYFCASNSVNSNQPQHFGDGTRLSIL.

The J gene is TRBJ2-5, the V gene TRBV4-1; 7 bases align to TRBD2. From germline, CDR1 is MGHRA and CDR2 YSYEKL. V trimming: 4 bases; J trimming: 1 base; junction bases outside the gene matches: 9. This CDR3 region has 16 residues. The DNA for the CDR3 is TGCGCCAGCAGCCGCGGGGCGGGGGTCATCCAAGAGACCCAGTACTTC. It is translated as CASSRGAGVIQETQYF.

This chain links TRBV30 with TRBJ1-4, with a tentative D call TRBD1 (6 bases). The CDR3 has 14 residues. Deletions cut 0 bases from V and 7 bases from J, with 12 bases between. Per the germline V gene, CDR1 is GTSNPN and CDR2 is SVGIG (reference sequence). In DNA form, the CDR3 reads TGTGCCTGGAGTGTATGGGACAAGGGTGAAAAACTGTTTTTT. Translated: CAWSVWDKGEKLFF.

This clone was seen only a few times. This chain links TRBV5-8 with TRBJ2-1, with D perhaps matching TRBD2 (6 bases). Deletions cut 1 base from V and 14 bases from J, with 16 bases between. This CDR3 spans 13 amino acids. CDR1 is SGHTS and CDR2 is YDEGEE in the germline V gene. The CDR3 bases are TGTGCCAGCAGCTTGCAGGGACTGCAAAAGGAGTTCTTC. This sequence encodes CASSLQGLQKEFF.

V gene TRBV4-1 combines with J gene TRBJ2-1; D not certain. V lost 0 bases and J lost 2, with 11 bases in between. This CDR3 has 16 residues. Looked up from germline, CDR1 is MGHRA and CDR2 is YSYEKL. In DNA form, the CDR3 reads TGCGCCAGCAGCCAAGATGAGAGCGCAACCTACAATGAGCAGTTCTTC. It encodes CASSQDESATYNEQFF.

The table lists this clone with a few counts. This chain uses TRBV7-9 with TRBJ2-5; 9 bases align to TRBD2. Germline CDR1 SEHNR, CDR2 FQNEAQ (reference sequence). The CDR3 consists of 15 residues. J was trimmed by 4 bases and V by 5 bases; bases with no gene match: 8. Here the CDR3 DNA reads TGTGCCAGCAGCGCGAGCGGGAGGTGGGGAGAGACCCAGTACTTC. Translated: CASSASGRWGETQYF.

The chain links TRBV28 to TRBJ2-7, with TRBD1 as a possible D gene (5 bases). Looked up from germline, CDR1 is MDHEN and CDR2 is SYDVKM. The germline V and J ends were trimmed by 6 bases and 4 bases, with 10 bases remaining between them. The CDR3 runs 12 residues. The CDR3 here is CASSLDTYEQYF. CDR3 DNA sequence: TGTGCCAGCAGCCTGGACACGTACGAGCAGTACTTC.

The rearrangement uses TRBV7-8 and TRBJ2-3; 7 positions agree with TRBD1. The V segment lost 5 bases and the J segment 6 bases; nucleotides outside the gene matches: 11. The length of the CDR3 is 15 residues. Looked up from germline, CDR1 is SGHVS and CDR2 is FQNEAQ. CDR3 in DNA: TGTGCCAGCAGCGAATACCGAGACAGGGTTGATACGCAGTATTTT. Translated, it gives CASSEYRDRVDTQYF.

The CDR3 bases are TGCAGCGGGGACAGGCTCAATGAGCAGTTCTTC. It codes for CSGDRLNEQFF. The V gene is TRBV29-1, the J gene TRBJ2-1, with 8 nucleotides matching TRBD1. There are 11 residues in the CDR3. Germline trimming cut 7 bases from V and 6 bases from J; bases unmatched to any gene: 2. CDR1 is SQVTM and CDR2 is ANQGSEA in the germline V gene.

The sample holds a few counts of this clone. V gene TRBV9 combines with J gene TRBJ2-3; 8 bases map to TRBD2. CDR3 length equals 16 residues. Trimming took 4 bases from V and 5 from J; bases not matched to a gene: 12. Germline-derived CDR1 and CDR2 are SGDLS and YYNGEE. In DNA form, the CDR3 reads TGTGCCAGCAGCTCTACGGGGAGCGGGGGCGGAGATACGCAGTATTTT. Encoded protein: CASSSTGSGGGDTQYF.

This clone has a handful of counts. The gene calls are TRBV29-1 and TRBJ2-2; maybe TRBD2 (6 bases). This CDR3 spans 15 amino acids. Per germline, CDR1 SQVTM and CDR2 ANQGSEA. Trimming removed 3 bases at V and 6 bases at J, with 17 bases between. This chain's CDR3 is CSVELAGRTAGELFF. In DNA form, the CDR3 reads TGCAGCGTTGAGTTGGCAGGGAGGACGGCCGGGGAGCTGTTTTTT.

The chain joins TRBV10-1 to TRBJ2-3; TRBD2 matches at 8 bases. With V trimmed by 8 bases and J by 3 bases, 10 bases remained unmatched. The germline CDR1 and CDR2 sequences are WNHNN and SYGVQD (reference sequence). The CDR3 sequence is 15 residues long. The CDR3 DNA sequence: TGCGCCAGCCAGGGGTCGGGACTAGGGACAGATACGCAGTATTTT. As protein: CASQGSGLGTDTQYF.

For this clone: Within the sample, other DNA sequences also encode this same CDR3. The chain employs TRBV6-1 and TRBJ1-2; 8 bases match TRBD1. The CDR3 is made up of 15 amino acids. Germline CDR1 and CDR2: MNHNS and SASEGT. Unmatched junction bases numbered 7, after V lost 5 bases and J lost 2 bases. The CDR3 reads CASSPGQGRNYGYTF. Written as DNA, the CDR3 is TGTGCCAGCAGTCCTGGACAGGGACGGAACTATGGCTACACCTTC.

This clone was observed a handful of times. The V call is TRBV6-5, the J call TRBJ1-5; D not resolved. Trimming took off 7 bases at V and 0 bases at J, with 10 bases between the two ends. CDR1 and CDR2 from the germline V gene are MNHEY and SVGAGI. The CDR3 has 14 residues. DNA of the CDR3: TGTGCCAGCAAGGCCCGGGGTAGCAATCAGCCCCAGCATTTT. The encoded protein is CASKARGSNQPQHF.

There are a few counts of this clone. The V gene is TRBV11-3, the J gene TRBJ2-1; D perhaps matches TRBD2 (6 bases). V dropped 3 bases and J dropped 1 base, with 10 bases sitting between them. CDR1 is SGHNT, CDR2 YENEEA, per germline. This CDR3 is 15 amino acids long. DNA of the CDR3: TGTGCCAGCAGCTTGGGTAGCGGTTCCTACAATGAGCAGTTCTTC. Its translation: CASSLGSGSYNEQFF.